Shown below are 30 T cell receptor beta chains from a single sample sequenced in a study of human T cells and chemical hapten exposure. Stated time point: patch test 3, about 24 weeks after DPC sensitization. Treatment: therapeutic diphenylcyclopropenone sensitization with weekly scalp DPC. MiXCR was run by TCRdb on the RACE reads, yielding one entry per CDR3 protein. In the table there are 130,000 or so distinct CDR3 sequences, approximately 11% of which are singletons. Sequences were derived from whole blood, sampled in connection with sensitization to the hapten diphenylcyclopropenone (DPC). The receptors here all came from a woman aged 45 to 65 with alopecia areata. Some clones in this sample may be carry-over from other donors' samples.

This clonotype was observed at least ten times. The chain is built from TRBV4-2 and TRBJ2-7; 9 nucleotides agree with TRBD2. This CDR3 contains 16 residues. Germline values: CDR1 LGHNA, CDR2 YNFKEQ. Trimming at V came to 2 bases and at J to 5 bases, leaving 10 bases not matched to a gene. The CDR3 DNA follows: TGTGCCAGCAGCCAAAGAAGGGGCGGGGGGGTCGACGAGCAGTACTTC. It is translated as CASSQRRGGGVDEQYF.

V is TRBV12-3 or TRBV12-4 and J is TRBJ2-3; 14 bases map to TRBD2. The CDR3 is 15 residues long. Trimming at V came to 5 bases and at J to 6 bases, leaving 4 bases not matched to a gene. The CDR3 here is CASSAGLAGGDTQYF. In nucleotides, the CDR3 is TGTGCCAGCAGTGCCGGACTAGCGGGAGGTGATACGCAGTATTTT.

The chain recombines TRBV7-2 with TRBJ2-1, with TRBD1 matching over 9 bases. This CDR3 has 15 amino acids. The germline CDR1 and CDR2 sequences are SGHTA and FQGNSA. Trimming removed 4 bases from V and 10 bases from J; junction bases left unmatched: 11. The CDR3 coding sequence is TGTGCCAGCAGCTCGATGGGACAGGGACCTAACGAGCAGTTCTTC. Its protein is CASSSMGQGPNEQFF. The entire variable domain, with the rest obtained from reference TRBV7-2 and TRBJ2-1, is as follows: GAGVSQSPSNKVTEKGKDVELRCDPISGHTALYWYRQSLGQGLEFLIYFQGNSAPDKSGLPSDRFSAERTGGSVSTLTIQRTQQEDSAVYLCASSSMGQGPNEQFFGPGTRLTVL.

This clonotype was detected a few times. In DNA, the CDR3 is TGTGCCAGCTGCTGGGCCCGAGCCGGGGAGCTGTTTTTT. Protein product: CASCWARAGELFF. The rearrangement uses TRBV12-3 or TRBV12-4 and TRBJ2-2; no reliable D call. This CDR3 is built from 13 residues. Deletions cut 8 bases from V and 6 bases from J, with 13 bases between.

The chain employs TRBV3-1 and TRBJ2-7; 12 bases agree with TRBD2. Looked up from germline, CDR1 is LGHDT and CDR2 is YNNKEL (reference sequence). The junction had 20 bases not matched to a gene; V was cut back by 6 bases and J by 2 bases. The CDR3 is 20 residues long. The CDR3 DNA reads as TGTGCCAGCAGACTTAAAAGGGCCCTAGCGGGAGGGCCGGGGACCTACGAGCAGTACTTC. This sequence encodes CASRLKRALAGGPGTYEQYF.

A word on this clonotype: This may be a read error, as it is one base from a much larger clone. This rearrangement joins TRBV7-8 to TRBJ2-7; tentative D call: TRBD2 (5 bases). The CDR3 runs to 15 residues. Germline loops: CDR1 SGHVS, CDR2 FQNEAQ. CDR3 protein: CTSSLEDERSYEQYF. In DNA, the CDR3 is TGTACCAGCAGCTTAGAAGACGAGCGGTCCTACGAGCAGTACTTC. Full variable domain (rest looked up from reference TRBV7-8 and TRBJ2-7): GAGVSQSPRYKVAKRGQDVALRCDPISGHVSLFWYQQALGQGPEFLTYFQNEAQLDKSGLPSDRFFAERPEGSVSTLKIQRTQQEDSAVYLCTSSLEDERSYEQYFGPGTRLTVT.

The table lists this clonotype with a few counts. The chain is built from TRBV29-1 and TRBJ2-5, with D tentatively TRBD2 (5 bases). V was trimmed by 6 bases and J by 4 bases, leaving 12 bases between them. The germline V gene has CDR1 SQVTM and CDR2 ANQGSEA. The CDR3 is made up of 12 amino acids. The CDR3 loop is CSVATGRETQYF. Here the CDR3 DNA reads TGCAGCGTCGCGACGGGGAGAGAGACCCAGTACTTC.

This clonotype was seen ten or more times. The chain has TRBV7-8 and TRBJ2-3; weak D call: TRBD1 (5 bases). The V and J ends lost 2 bases and 1 base respectively, with 13 bases between them. Germline CDR1 SGHVS, CDR2 FQNEAQ. The CDR3 length is 16 residues. The CDR3 protein is CASSLSRARGTDTQYF. In DNA, the CDR3 is TGTGCCAGCAGCTTATCCAGGGCTCGCGGCACAGATACGCAGTATTTT.

This clonotype was detected a few times. This chain uses TRBV7-2 with TRBJ2-7, with 10 bases aligning to TRBD1. Trimming cost V 5 bases and J 6 bases; bases outside gene matches: 4. Germline CDR1 SGHTA, CDR2 FQGNSA. The CDR3 runs 13 residues. CDR3 residues: CASSTRTGGEQYF. The DNA for the CDR3 is TGTGCCAGCAGCACCCGGACAGGGGGCGAGCAGTACTTC. Combining the CDR3 with reference TRBV7-2 and TRBJ2-7 gives the whole variable domain GAGVSQSPSNKVTEKGKDVELRCDPISGHTALYWYRQSLGQGLEFLIYFQGNSAPDKSGLPSDRFSAERTGGSVSTLTIQRTQQEDSAVYLCASSTRTGGEQYFGPGTRLTVT.

The chain uses TRBV10-2 and TRBJ1-2; D may be TRBD1 (5 bases). This CDR3 spans 12 amino acids. Trimming shortened V by 7 bases and J by 4 bases, and 10 bases separated the two germline ends. Germline V CDR1 and CDR2: WSHSY, SAAADI. Here the CDR3 DNA reads TGCGCCAGCAAGCCCACAGGCTATGGCTACACCTTC. Its protein is CASKPTGYGYTF.

The sample holds a few counts of this clonotype. The chain has TRBV7-6 and TRBJ2-1; weak D call: TRBD1 (5 bases). The CDR3 runs 14 residues. Germline V gene lookup returns CDR1 SGHVS and CDR2 FNYEAQ. V was pared by 4 bases and J by 8 bases, with 15 bases between. As DNA, the CDR3 is TGTGCCAGCAGCTCTAGGGGCCCCCCTGATGAGCAGTTCTTC. Residues: CASSSRGPPDEQFF.

This clonotype was detected many times. The rearrangement links TRBV12-3 or TRBV12-4 to TRBJ2-3; 7 bases match TRBD1. Trimming removed 7 bases from V and 7 bases from J; junction bases left unmatched: 8. This CDR3 has 13 residues. CDR3 region: CASTLTGWNTQYF. The CDR3 bases are TGTGCCAGCACCCTGACAGGGTGGAATACGCAGTATTTT.

The CDR3 loop reads CASSLFSGEQYF. In nucleotides, the CDR3 is TGTGCCAGCAGTTTGTTCTCGGGGGAGCAGTACTTC. This chain joins TRBV12-3 or TRBV12-4 and TRBJ2-7; a possible D gene is TRBD2 (5 bases). The CDR3 spans 12 residues. Trimming took off 3 bases at V and 7 bases at J, with 10 bases between the two ends.

This clonotype was seen a few times. The rearrangement joins TRBV12-3 or TRBV12-4 to TRBJ1-1; D is possibly TRBD1 (6 bases). The CDR3 has 15 amino acids. V gave up 1 base and J gave up 1 base, with 10 bases separating them. The CDR3 DNA sequence: TGTGCCAGCAGTTTAGGCCTGACAGGGAACACTGAAGCTTTCTTT. It specifies CASSLGLTGNTEAFF.

Ten or more counts support this clonotype. The rearrangement links TRBV29-1 to TRBJ2-3; D is uncertain. Germline lookup yields CDR1 SQVTM and CDR2 ANQGSEA. The CDR3 contains 13 residues. Between the trimmed V and J ends, which lost 4 bases and 0 bases, there was a span of 8 bases. CDR3 DNA: TGCAGCGTTGCTTACAGTAGCACAGATACGCAGTATTTT. Translating gives CSVAYSSTDTQYF.

The V and J genes are TRBV29-1 and TRBJ2-1; possibly TRBD2 for D (6 bases). With 7 bases removed from V and 4 bases from J, the gap between germline ends came to 11 bases. Germline V lookup: CDR1 SQVTM, CDR2 ANQGSEA. This CDR3 region has 12 residues. The CDR3 nucleotides read TGCAGCGCGGGGACTCAGTACAATGAGCAGTTCTTC. Translated, it gives CSAGTQYNEQFF.

This clonotype was seen only a few times. This chain connects TRBV5-1 to TRBJ2-3, with 9 bases aligning to TRBD2. CDR3 length: 16 amino acids. The germline V gene encodes CDR1 SGHRS and CDR2 YFSETQ. The junction had 3 bases not matched to a gene; V was cut back by 0 bases and J by 1 base. CDR3 nucleotides: TGCGCCAGCAGCTTGGGATCTAGCGGGGGCACAGATACGCAGTATTTT. Translating it yields CASSLGSSGGTDTQYF.

This clonotype was seen many times. This chain's CDR3 is CASTSRVGGSGANVLTF. CDR3 in DNA: TGTGCCAGCACTTCTAGGGTCGGGGGCTCTGGGGCCAACGTCCTGACTTTC. V is TRBV6-5 and J is TRBJ2-6; tentatively, D is TRBD2 (6 bases). The CDR3 totals 17 residues. V lost 7 bases to trimming and J lost 0 bases, with 16 bases between them. Germline CDR1 is MNHEY and CDR2 is SVGAGI.

Regarding this clonotype: Just one base apart from a much larger clone, this may be a read error. The rearrangement uses TRBV5-6 and TRBJ2-7; 9 bases match TRBD1. The CDR3 has 13 residues. Trimming cost V 4 bases and J 3 bases; bases outside gene matches: 2. Germline V gene lookup returns CDR1 SGHDT and CDR2 YYEEEE. CDR3 sequence: CASSTGQGYEQYF. Here the CDR3 DNA reads TGTGCCAGCAGCACGGGACAGGGCTACGAGCAGTACTTC.

The J gene is TRBJ2-4, the V gene TRBV11-2; 10 nucleotides line up with TRBD2. The length of the CDR3 is 15 residues. Germline lookup yields CDR1 SGHAT and CDR2 FQNNGV. V was clipped by 4 bases and J by 6 bases; unmatched bases: 6. The CDR3 spells CASSSLAGVTNIQYF. CDR3 DNA sequence: TGTGCCAGCAGCTCCCTAGCGGGAGTTACAAACATTCAGTACTTC.

The rearrangement uses TRBV6-2 or TRBV6-3 and TRBJ2-7; D uncertain. Germline loops: CDR1 MNHEY, CDR2 SVGEGT. The CDR3 is 15 amino acids. The germline V and J ends were trimmed by 0 bases and 9 bases, with 18 bases remaining between them. CDR3 residues: CASSYSRLSPGWQYF. Here the CDR3 DNA reads TGTGCCAGCAGTTACTCGAGACTCTCCCCAGGTTGGCAGTACTTC.

A few counts support this clonotype. This chain links TRBV19 with TRBJ1-5; 8 bases match TRBD1. CDR1 and CDR2 (germline): LNHDA, SQIVND (reference sequence). CDR3 length: 17 residues. Trimming removed 3 bases from V and 2 bases from J; junction bases left unmatched: 9. The CDR3: CASSILQGGRGNQPQHF. The DNA for the CDR3 is TGTGCCAGTAGTATCTTACAGGGGGGCAGAGGCAATCAGCCCCAGCATTTT.

This clonotype appeared a few times. The chain employs TRBV2 and TRBJ1-5, with D tentatively TRBD1 (6 bases). V lost 3 bases and J lost 0, with 15 bases in between. This CDR3 has 17 residues. Germline V gene sequence: CDR1 SNHLY, CDR2 FYNNEI. CDR3 sequence reads: CASSERDIFSSNQPQHF. The DNA for the CDR3 is TGTGCCAGCAGTGAGCGGGACATCTTCTCTAGCAATCAGCCCCAGCATTTT.

The chain has TRBV29-1 and TRBJ2-7; D might be TRBD1 (6 bases). Germline V gene data show CDR1 as SQVTM and CDR2 as ANQGSEA. The CDR3 consists of 14 residues. Trimming shortened V by 5 bases and J by 0 bases, and 14 bases separated the two germline ends. The CDR3 spells CSVLRDMSSYEQYF. CDR3 in DNA: TGCAGCGTTCTCCGGGACATGTCCTCCTACGAGCAGTACTTC.

This clonotype turned up a few times. V is TRBV2 and J is TRBJ1-2; D gene unclear. Trimming stripped 1 base from V and 0 bases from J, with 9 bases between. Germline V gene lookup returns CDR1 SNHLY and CDR2 FYNNEI. This CDR3 spans 15 amino acids. Written as DNA, the CDR3 is TGTGCCAGCAGTGAAGAGTCTGGAGCTAACTATGGCTACACCTTC. Encoded protein: CASSEESGANYGYTF.

V is TRBV6-2 or TRBV6-3 and J is TRBJ1-2, with D uncertain. V lost 7 bases, J lost 8 bases, and 14 bases lay in between. From germline, CDR1 is MNHEY and CDR2 SVGEGT. CDR3 size: 12 residues. The CDR3 DNA sequence: TGTGCCAGCAACATTCCATCCTACGGCTACACCTTC. This sequence encodes CASNIPSYGYTF.

The chain recombines TRBV20-1 with TRBJ2-1; no clear D. Germline V gene data show CDR1 as DFQATT and CDR2 as SNEGSKA (reference sequence). Trimming stripped 1 base from V and 8 bases from J, with 6 bases between. This CDR3 is built from 11 residues. CDR3 in DNA: TGCAGTGCTAGAGGGGTCGATGAGCAGTTCTTC. Translated, it gives CSARGVDEQFF.

V is TRBV15 and J is TRBJ2-1; D possibly matches TRBD1 or TRBD2 (5 bases each). The CDR3 covers 16 residues. Looked up from germline, CDR1 is LNHNV and CDR2 is YYDKDF (reference sequence). V was pared by 5 bases and J by 6 bases, with 20 bases between. CDR3 sequence (DNA): TGTGCCACCAGCCCTCACCCCGGGGCCGGCCTCAATGAGCAGTTCTTC. This translates into CATSPHPGAGLNEQFF.

This clonotype was picked up a small number of times. The chain's CDR3 is CSARTKTGNGETQYF. CDR3 nucleotides: TGCAGTGCTAGAACTAAGACAGGGAACGGAGAGACCCAGTACTTC. This chain connects TRBV20-1 to TRBJ2-5, with TRBD1 identical over 7 bases. This CDR3 comprises 15 residues. V shed 2 bases and J 4 bases; nucleotides not matched to a gene: 10. Germline loops: CDR1 DFQATT, CDR2 SNEGSKA (reference sequence).

This rearrangement joins TRBV7-6 to TRBJ2-1; D perhaps matches TRBD2 (7 bases). V gave up 7 bases and J gave up 5 bases, with 18 bases separating them. There are 15 residues in the CDR3. The germline gives CDR1 SGHVS, CDR2 FNYEAQ. Written as DNA, the CDR3 is TGTGCCAGCACTATCAGCCCGGGGGGCCACAATGAGCAGTTCTTC. Translation gives CASTISPGGHNEQFF.